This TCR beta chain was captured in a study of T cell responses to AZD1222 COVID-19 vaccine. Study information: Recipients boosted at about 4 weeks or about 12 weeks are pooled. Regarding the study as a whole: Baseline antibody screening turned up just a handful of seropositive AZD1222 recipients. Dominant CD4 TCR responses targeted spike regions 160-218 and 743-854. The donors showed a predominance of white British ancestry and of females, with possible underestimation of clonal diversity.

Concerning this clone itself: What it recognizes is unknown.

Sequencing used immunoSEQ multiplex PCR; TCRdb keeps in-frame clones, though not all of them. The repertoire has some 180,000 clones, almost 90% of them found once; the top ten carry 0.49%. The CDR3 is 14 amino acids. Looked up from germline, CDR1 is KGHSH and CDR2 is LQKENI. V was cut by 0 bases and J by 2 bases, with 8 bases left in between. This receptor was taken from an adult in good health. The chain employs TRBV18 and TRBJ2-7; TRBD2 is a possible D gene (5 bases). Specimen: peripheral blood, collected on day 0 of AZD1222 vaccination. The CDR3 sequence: CASSPPGVTYEQYF. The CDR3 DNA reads TGTGCCAGCTCACCACCCGGGGTGACCTACGAGCAGTACTTC. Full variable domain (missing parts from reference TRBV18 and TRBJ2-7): NAGVMQNPRHLVRRRGQEARLRCSPMKGHSHVYWYRQLPEEGLKFMVYLQKENIIDESGMPKERFSAEFPKEGPSILRIQQVVRGDSAAYFCASSPPGVTYEQYFGPGTRLTVT.